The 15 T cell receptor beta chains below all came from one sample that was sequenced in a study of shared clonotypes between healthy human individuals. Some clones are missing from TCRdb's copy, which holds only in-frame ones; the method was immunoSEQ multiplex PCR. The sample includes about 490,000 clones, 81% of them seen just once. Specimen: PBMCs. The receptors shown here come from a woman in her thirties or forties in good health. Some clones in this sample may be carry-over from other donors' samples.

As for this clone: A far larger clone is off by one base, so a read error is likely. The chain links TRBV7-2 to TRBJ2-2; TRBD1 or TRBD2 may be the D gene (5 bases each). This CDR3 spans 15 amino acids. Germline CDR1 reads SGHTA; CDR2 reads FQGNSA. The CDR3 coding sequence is TGTGCCAGCAGCCCCAGGGTGGGCGGCGCCGGGGAGCTGCTTTTT. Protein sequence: CASSPRVGGAGELLF.

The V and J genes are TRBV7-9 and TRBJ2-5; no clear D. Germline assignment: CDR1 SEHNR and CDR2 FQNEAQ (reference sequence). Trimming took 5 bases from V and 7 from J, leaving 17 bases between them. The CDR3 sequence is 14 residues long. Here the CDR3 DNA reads TGTGCCAGCAGCCCCACACAAGGATTTGGGACCCAGTACTTC. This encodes CASSPTQGFGTQYF.

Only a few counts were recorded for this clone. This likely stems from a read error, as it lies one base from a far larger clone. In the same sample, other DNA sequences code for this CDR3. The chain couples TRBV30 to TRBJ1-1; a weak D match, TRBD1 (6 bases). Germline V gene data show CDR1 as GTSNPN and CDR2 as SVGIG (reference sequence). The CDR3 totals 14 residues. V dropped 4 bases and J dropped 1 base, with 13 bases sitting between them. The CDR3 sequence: CAWKAGHRNTEAFF. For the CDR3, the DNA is TGTGCCTGGAAAGCGGGACATAGGAACACTGAAGCTTTCTTT. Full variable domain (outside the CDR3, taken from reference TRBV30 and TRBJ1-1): SQTIHQWPATLVQPVGSPLSLECTVEGTSNPNLYWYRQAAGRGLQLLFYSVGIGQISSEVPQNLSASRPQDRQFILSSKKLLLSDSGFYLCAWKAGHRNTEAFFGQGTRLTVV.

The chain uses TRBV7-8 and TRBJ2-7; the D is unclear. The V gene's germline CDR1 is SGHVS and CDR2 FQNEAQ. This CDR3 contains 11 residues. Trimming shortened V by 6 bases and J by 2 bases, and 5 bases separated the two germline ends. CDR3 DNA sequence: TGTGCCAGCAGTTATACCTACGAGCAGTACTTC. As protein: CASSYTYEQYF. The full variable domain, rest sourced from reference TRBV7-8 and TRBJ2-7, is GAGVSQSPRYKVAKRGQDVALRCDPISGHVSLFWYQQALGQGPEFLTYFQNEAQLDKSGLPSDRFFAERPEGSVSTLKIQRTQQEDSAVYLCASSYTYEQYFGPGTRLTVT.

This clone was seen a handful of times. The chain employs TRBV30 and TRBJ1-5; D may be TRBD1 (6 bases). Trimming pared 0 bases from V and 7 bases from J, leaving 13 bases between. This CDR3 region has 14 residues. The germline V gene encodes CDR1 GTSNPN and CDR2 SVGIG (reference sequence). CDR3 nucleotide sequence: TGTGCCTGGAGTGTGCCGGGGGCCCGGCAGCCCCAGCATTTT. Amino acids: CAWSVPGARQPQHF. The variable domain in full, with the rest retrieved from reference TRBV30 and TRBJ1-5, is SQTIHQWPATLVQPVGSPLSLECTVEGTSNPNLYWYRQAAGRGLQLLFYSVGIGQISSEVPQNLSASRPQDRQFILSSKKLLLSDSGFYLCAWSVPGARQPQHFGDGTRLSIL.

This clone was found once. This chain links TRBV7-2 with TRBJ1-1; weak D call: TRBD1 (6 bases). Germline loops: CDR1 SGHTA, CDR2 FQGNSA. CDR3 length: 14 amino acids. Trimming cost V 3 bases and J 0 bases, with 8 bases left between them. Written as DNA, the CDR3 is TGTGCCAGCAGCTTGGACAGCATGAACACTGAAGCTTTCTTT. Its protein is CASSLDSMNTEAFF.

This CDR3 is CASSPGRVAEKLFF. The CDR3 bases are TGCGCCAGCTCACCAGGGAGGGTGGCCGAAAAACTGTTTTTT. J is TRBJ1-4 and V is TRBV4-3, with D perhaps matching TRBD1 (5 bases). This CDR3 is built from 14 residues. Deletions cut 8 bases from V and 8 bases from J, with 18 bases between. Germline V CDR1 and CDR2: LGHNA, YSLEER.

CDR3 nucleotide sequence: TGTGCCAGCAGCTTAGACAGGGGGCTTCCCGAGCAGTACTTC. This sequence encodes CASSLDRGLPEQYF. The rearrangement joins TRBV7-9 to TRBJ2-7, with 9 bases that match TRBD1. V shed 1 base and J 6 bases; nucleotides not matched to a gene: 4. The CDR3 has 14 amino acids. Looked up from germline, CDR1 is SEHNR and CDR2 is FQNEAQ (reference sequence). The variable domain in full, completed from reference TRBV7-9 and TRBJ2-7, reads DTGVSQNPRHKITKRGQNVTFRCDPISEHNRLYWYRQTLGQGPEFLTYFQNEAQLEKSRLLSDRFSAERPKGSFSTLEIQRTEQGDSAMYLCASSLDRGLPEQYFGPGTRLTVT.

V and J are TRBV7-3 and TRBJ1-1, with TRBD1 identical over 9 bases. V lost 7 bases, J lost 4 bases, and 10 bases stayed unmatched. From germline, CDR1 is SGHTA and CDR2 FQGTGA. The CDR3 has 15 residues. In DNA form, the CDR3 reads TGTGCCAGCATCGGGACAGGGCGACGGGGCACTGAAGCTTTCTTT. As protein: CASIGTGRRGTEAFF. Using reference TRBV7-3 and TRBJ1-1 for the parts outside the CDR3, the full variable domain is GAGVSQTPSNKVTEKGKYVELRCDPISGHTALYWYRQSLGQGPEFLIYFQGTGAADDSGLPNDRFFAVRPEGSVSTLKIQRTERGDSAVYLCASIGTGRRGTEAFFGQGTRLTVV.

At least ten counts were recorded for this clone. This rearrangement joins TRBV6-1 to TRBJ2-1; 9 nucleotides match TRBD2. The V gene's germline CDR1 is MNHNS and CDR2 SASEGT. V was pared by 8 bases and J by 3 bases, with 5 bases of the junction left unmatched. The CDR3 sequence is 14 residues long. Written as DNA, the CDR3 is TGTGCCAGCCTCTCTAGCGGGATCTACAATGAGCAGTTCTTC. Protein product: CASLSSGIYNEQFF.

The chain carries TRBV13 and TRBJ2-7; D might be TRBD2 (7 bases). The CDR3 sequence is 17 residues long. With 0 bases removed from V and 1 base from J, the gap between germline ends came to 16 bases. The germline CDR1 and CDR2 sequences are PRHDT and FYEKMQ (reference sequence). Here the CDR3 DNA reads TGTGCCAGCAGCTTAGGCCCTTTAGGGGGGGTGTCCTACGAGCAGTACTTC. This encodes CASSLGPLGGVSYEQYF.

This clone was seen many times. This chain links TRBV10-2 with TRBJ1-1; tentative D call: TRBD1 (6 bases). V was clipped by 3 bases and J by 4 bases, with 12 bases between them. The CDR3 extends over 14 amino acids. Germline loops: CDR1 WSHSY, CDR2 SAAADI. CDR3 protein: CASSEVGGGTEAFF. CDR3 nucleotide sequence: TGCGCCAGCAGTGAAGTAGGGGGAGGCACTGAAGCTTTCTTT.

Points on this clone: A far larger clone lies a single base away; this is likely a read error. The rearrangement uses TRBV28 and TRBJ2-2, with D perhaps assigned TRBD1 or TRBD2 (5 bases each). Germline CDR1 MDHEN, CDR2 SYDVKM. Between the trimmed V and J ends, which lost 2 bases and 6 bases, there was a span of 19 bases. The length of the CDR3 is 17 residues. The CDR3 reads CASSLPFGGTRAGELFF. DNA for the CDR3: TGTGCCAGCAGTTTACCTTTTGGGGGAACGAGGGCCGGGGAGCTGTTTTTT.

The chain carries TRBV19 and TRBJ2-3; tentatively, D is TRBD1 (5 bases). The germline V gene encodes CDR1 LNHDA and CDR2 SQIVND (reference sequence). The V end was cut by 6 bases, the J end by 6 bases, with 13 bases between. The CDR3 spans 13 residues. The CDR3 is CASSEGAGDTQYF. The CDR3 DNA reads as TGTGCCAGTAGCGAAGGGGCTGGGGATACGCAGTATTTT.

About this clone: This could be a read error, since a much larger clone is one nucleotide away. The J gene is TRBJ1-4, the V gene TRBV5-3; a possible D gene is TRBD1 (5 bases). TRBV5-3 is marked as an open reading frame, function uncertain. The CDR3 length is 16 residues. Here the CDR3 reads CAISLMGGNLNEKLFF. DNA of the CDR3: TGTGCCATAAGCCTCATGGGGGGGAACCTTAATGAAAAACTGTTTTTT.